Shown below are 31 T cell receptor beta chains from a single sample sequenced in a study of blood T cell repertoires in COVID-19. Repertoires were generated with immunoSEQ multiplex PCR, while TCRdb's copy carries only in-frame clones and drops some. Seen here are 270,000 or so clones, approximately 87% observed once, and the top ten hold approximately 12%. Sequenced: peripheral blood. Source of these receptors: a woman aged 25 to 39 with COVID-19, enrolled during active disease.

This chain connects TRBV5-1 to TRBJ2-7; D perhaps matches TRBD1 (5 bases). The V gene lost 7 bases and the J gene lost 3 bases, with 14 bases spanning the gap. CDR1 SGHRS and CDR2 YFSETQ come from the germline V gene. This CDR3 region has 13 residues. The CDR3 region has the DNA TGCGCCAGCGGAGCCTCAGGGCGCTACGAGCAGTACTTC. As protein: CASGASGRYEQYF.

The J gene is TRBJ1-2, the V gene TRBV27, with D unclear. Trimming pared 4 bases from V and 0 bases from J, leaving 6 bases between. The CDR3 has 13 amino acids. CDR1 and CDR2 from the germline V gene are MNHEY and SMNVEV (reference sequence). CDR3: CASSYTANYGYTF. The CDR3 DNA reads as TGTGCCAGCAGTTACACAGCTAACTATGGCTACACCTTC.

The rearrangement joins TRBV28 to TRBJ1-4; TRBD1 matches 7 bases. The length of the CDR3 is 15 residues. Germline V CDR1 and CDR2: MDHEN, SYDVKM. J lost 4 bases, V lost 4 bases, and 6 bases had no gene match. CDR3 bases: TGTGCCAGCAGTTCTACAGGGGTTAATAATGAAAAACTGTTTTTT. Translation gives CASSSTGVNNEKLFF.

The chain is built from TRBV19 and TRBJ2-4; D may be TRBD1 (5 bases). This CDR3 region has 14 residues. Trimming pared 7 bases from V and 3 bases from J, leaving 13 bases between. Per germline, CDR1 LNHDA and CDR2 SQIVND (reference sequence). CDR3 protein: CASTNAGYKNIQYF. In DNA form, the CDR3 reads TGTGCCAGTACCAACGCAGGGTACAAAAACATTCAGTACTTC.

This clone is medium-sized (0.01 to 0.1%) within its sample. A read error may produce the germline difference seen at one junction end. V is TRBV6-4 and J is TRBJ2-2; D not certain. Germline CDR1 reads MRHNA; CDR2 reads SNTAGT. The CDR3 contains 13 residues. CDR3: CASSDSNSGELFF. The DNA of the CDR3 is TGTGCCAGCAGTGACTCTAACAGCGGGGAGCTGTTTTTT.

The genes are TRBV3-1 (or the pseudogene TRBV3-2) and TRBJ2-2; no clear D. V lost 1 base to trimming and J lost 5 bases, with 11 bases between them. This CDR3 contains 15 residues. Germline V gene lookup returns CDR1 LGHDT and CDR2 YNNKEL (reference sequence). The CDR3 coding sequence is TGTGCCAGCAGCCAAGGGCAGGTTTGGACCGGGGAGCTGTTTTTT. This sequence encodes CASSQGQVWTGELFF.

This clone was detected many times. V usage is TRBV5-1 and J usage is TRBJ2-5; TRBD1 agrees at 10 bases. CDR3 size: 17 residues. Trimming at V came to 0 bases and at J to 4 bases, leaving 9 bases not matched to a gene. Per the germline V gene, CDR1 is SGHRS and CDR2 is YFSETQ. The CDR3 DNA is TGCGCCAGCAGCTTGGCCGTGACAGGGGGCCTTGGAGAGACCCAGTACTTC. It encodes CASSLAVTGGLGETQYF.

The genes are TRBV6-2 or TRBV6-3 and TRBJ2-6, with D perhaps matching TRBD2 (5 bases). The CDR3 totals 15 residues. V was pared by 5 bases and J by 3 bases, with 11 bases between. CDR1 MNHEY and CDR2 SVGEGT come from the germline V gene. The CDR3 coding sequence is TGTGCCAGCAGTCGTACTAGTGGTGGGGCCAACGTCCTGACTTTC. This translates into CASSRTSGGANVLTF.

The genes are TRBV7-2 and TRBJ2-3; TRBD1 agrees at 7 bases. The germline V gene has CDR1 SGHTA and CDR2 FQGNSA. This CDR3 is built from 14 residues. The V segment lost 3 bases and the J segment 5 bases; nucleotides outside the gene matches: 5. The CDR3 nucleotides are TGTGCCAGCAGCTTCCGGGACAGCTTAGATACGCAGTATTTT. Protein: CASSFRDSLDTQYF. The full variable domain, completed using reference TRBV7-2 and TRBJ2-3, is GAGVSQSPSNKVTEKGKDVELRCDPISGHTALYWYRQSLGQGLEFLIYFQGNSAPDKSGLPSDRFSAERTGGSVSTLTIQRTQQEDSAVYLCASSFRDSLDTQYFGPGTRLTVL.

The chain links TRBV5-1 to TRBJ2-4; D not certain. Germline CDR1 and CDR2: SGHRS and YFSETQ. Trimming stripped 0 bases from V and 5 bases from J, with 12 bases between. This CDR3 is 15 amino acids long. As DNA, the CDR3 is TGCGCCAGCAGCTTGGAACCGGTATACGAAAACATTCAGTACTTC. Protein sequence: CASSLEPVYENIQYF.

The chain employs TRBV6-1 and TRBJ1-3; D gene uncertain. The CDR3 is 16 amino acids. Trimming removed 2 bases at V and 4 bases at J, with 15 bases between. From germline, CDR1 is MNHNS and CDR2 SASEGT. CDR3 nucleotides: TGTGCCAGCAGTGAACGCGGGGAAGGGTCCGGAAACACCATATATTTT. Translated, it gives CASSERGEGSGNTIYF.

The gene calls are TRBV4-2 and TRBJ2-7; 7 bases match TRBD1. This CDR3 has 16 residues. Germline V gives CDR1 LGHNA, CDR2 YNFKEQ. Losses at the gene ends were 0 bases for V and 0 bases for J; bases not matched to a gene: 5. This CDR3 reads CASSQDKGALSYEQYF. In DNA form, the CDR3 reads TGTGCCAGCAGCCAAGATAAGGGGGCCCTCTCCTACGAGCAGTACTTC.

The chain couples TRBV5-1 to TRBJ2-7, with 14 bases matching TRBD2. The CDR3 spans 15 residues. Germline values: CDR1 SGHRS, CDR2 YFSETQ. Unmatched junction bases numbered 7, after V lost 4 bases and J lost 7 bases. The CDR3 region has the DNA TGCGCCAGCAGCGGGGGACTAGCGGGGGTAGGAGAGCAGTACTTC. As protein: CASSGGLAGVGEQYF.

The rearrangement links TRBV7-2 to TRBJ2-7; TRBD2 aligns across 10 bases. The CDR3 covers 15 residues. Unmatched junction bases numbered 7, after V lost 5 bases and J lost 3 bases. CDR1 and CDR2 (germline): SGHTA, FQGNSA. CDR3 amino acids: CASSHNLAGVYEQYF. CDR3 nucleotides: TGTGCCAGCAGCCACAACCTAGCGGGGGTCTACGAGCAGTACTTC.

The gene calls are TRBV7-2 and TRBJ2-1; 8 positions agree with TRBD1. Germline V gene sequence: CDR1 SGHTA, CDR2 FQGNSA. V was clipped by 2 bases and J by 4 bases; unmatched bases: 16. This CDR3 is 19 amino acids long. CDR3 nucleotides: TGTGCCAGCAGCTTACTGTCATACCGAGACAGGGGACTTTACAATGAGCAGTTCTTC. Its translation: CASSLLSYRDRGLYNEQFF.

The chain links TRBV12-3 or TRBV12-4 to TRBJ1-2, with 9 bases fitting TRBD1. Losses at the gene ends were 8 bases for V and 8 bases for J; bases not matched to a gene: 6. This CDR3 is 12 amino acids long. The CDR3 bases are TGTGCCAGCTTTACAGGGGGCCGGGGCTACACCTTC. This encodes CASFTGGRGYTF.

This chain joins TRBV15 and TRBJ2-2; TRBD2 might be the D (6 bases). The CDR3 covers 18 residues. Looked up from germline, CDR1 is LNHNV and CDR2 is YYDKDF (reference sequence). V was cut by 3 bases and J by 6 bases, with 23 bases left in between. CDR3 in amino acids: CATSSLGIATRRAGELFF. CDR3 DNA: TGTGCCACCAGCAGCCTAGGGATTGCGACTAGAAGGGCCGGGGAGCTGTTTTTT.

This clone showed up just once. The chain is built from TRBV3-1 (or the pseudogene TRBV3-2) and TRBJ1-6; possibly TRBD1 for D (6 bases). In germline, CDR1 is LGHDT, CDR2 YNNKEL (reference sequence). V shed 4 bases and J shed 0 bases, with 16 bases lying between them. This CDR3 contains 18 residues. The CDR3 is CASSRELTGSSYNSPLHF. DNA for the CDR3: TGTGCCAGCAGCCGAGAACTGACAGGTAGCTCCTATAATTCACCCCTCCACTTT.

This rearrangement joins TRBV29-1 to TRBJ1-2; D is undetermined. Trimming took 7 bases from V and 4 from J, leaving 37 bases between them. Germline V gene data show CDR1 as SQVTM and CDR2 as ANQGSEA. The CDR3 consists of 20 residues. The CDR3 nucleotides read TGCAGCGCTAGCCCACCTTCGGGTGTGCCCTACCCCCCCCACTTCTATGGCTACACCTTC. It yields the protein CSASPPSGVPYPPHFYGYTF.

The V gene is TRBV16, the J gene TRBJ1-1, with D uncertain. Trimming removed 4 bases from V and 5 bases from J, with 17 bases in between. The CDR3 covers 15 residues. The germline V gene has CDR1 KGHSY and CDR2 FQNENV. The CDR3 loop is CASSRTNVRSTEAFF. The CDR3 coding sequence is TGTGCCAGCAGCCGCACTAATGTAAGGTCGACTGAAGCTTTCTTT.

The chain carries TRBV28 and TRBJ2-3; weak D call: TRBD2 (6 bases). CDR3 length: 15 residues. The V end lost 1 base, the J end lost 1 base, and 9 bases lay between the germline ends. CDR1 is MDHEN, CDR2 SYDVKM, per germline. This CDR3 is CASSLLGEGTDTQYF. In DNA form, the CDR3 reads TGTGCCAGCAGTTTATTGGGGGAGGGCACAGATACGCAGTATTTT.

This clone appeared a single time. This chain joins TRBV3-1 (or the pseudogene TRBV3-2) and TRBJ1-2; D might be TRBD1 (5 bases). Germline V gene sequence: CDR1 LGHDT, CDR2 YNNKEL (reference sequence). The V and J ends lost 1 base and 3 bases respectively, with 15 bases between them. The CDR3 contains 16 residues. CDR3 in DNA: TGTGCCAGCAGCCAAGCTCAGACAGTCGACTACTATGGCTACACCTTC. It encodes CASSQAQTVDYYGYTF.

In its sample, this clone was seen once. CDR3: CASSIRGGARNTEAFF. CDR3 coding DNA: TGTGCCAGTAGTATAAGAGGGGGCGCGAGGAACACTGAAGCTTTCTTT. The gene calls are TRBV19 and TRBJ1-1; 7 nucleotides align to TRBD1. From germline, CDR1 is LNHDA and CDR2 SQIVND (reference sequence). CDR3 size: 16 residues. Losses at the gene ends were 2 bases for V and 1 base for J; bases not matched to a gene: 7. Supplemented by reference TRBV19 and TRBJ1-1, the full variable domain reads DGGITQSPKYLFRKEGQNVTLSCEQNLNHDAMYWYRQDPGQGLRLIYYSQIVNDFQKGDIAEGYSVSREKKESFPLTVTSAQKNPTAFYLCASSIRGGARNTEAFFGQGTRLTVV.

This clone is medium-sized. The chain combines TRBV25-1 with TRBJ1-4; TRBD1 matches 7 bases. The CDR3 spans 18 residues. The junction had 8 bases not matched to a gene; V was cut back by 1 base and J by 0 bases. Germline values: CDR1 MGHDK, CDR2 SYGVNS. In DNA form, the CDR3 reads TGTGCCAGCAGTGAATGGCGTGGGACAGATACAACTAATGAAAAACTGTTTTTT. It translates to CASSEWRGTDTTNEKLFF.

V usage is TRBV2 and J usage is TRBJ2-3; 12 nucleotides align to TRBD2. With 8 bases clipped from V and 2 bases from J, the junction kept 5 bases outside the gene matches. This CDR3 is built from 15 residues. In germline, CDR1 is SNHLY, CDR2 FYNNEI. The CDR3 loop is CASDLAGGSTDTQYF. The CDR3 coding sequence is TGTGCCAGCGATCTAGCGGGGGGGTCCACAGATACGCAGTATTTT.

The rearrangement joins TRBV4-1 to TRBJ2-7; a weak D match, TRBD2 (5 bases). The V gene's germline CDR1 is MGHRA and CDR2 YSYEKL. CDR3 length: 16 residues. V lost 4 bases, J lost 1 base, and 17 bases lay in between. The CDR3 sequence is CASSPGGMRPSYEQYF. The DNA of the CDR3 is TGCGCCAGCAGCCCCGGAGGTATGAGACCGTCCTACGAGCAGTACTTC.

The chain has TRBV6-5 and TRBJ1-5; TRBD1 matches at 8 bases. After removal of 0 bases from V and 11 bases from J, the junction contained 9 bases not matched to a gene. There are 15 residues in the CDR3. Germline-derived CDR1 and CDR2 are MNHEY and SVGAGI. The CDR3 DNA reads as TGTGCCAGCAGTTACTCGAGGGACAGGCAGATGGCCCAGCATTTT. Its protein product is CASSYSRDRQMAQHF.

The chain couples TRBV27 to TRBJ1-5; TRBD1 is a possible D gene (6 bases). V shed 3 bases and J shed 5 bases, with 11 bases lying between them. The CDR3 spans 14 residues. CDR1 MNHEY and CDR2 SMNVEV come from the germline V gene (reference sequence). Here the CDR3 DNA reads TGTGCCAGCAGTTTCGGGCAGGGGCATCAGCCCCAGCATTTT. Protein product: CASSFGQGHQPQHF.

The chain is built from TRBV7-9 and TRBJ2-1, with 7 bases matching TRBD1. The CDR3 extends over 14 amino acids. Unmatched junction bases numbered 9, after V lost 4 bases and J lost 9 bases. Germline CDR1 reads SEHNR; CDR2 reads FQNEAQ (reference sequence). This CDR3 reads CASSSPTGIAEQFF. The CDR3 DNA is TGTGCCAGCAGCTCCCCGACAGGGATCGCTGAGCAGTTCTTC.

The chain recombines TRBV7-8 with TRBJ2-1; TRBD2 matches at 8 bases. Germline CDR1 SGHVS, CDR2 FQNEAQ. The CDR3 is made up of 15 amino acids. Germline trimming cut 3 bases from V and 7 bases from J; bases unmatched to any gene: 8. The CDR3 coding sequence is TGTGCCAGCAGCTTGGTAGCGGGGCGGGGAAATGAGCAGTTCTTC. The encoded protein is CASSLVAGRGNEQFF.

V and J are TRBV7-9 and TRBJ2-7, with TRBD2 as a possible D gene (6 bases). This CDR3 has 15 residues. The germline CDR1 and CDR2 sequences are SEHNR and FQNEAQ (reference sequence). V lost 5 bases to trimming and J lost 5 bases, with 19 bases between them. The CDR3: CASSPVLAGRNEQYF. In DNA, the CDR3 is TGTGCCAGCAGCCCCGTCCTGGCGGGGAGGAACGAGCAGTACTTC. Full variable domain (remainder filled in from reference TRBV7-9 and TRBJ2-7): DTGVSQNPRHKITKRGQNVTFRCDPISEHNRLYWYRQTLGQGPEFLTYFQNEAQLEKSRLLSDRFSAERPKGSFSTLEIQRTEQGDSAMYLCASSPVLAGRNEQYFGPGTRLTVT.